This T cell receptor beta chain was found in a study of T cell repertoires in cytomegalovirus infection. This clonotype came up a few times. Its target is unknown. From the reads, TCRdb called clonotypes with MiXCR, one entry per CDR3 protein. The data hold around 360,000 distinct CDR3 sequences, with roughly a third observed a single time. Unmatched junction bases numbered 5, after V lost 11 bases and J lost 3 bases. The CDR3 covers 13 residues. Germline CDR1 reads SGHTA; CDR2 reads FQGNSA. This chain uses TRBV7-2 with TRBJ2-1; 9 bases map to TRBD2. This clonotype was sampled from a human donor in good health (CMV status not recorded). Some clones in this sample may be carry-over from other donors' samples. The sequenced sample was cultured PBMCs, obtained from culture after CMV antigen stimulation. The CDR3 here is CAAGGVNYNEQFF. CDR3 coding DNA: TGTGCCGCGGGAGGGGTGAACTACAATGAGCAGTTCTTC.